Below are 25 T cell receptor beta chains sequenced from a single sample in a study of T cells after posttransplantation cyclophosphamide. Treatment was busulfan-fludarabine conditioning, a marrow graft, and cyclophosphamide on days +3 and +4. Repertoires were generated with immunoSEQ multiplex PCR, while TCRdb's copy carries only in-frame clones and drops some. The sample has 7,000 or so clones, none seen only once. The sequencing used PBMCs, collected after allogeneic stem cell transplant with posttransplant cyclophosphamide. All receptors come from a female patient in her fifties or sixties who received an allogeneic stem cell transplant from an unrelated donor, was CMV-positive, and had acute GVHD only. The graft donor may have given rise to some T cells.

Ten or more counts support this clone. The chain carries TRBV4-3 and TRBJ1-2; no firm D call. The CDR3 runs to 15 residues. Germline lookup yields CDR1 LGHNA and CDR2 YSLEER. The V end was cut by 0 bases, the J end by 6 bases, with 14 bases between. CDR3 nucleotide sequence: TGCGCCAGCAGCCAAGACCCGCTACGAACTAATGGCTACACCTTC. Translating gives CASSQDPLRTNGYTF.

This clone occurred many times. The rearrangement joins TRBV30 to TRBJ1-1, with 7 bases identical to TRBD1. Germline lookup yields CDR1 GTSNPN and CDR2 SVGIG (reference sequence). CDR3 length: 15 amino acids. Unmatched junction bases numbered 7, after V lost 3 bases and J lost 0 bases. CDR3 protein: CAWSEGGQLNTEAFF. The CDR3 region has the DNA TGTGCCTGGAGCGAGGGGGGACAGTTGAACACTGAAGCTTTCTTT. Full variable domain (remainder filled in from reference TRBV30 and TRBJ1-1): SQTIHQWPATLVQPVGSPLSLECTVEGTSNPNLYWYRQAAGRGLQLLFYSVGIGQISSEVPQNLSASRPQDRQFILSSKKLLLSDSGFYLCAWSEGGQLNTEAFFGQGTRLTVV.

This clone appeared many times. DNA of the CDR3: TGCAGCGTTGGGACAGGGAACTCTGGAAACACCATATATTTT. As protein: CSVGTGNSGNTIYF. The rearrangement joins TRBV29-1 to TRBJ1-3; 8 positions match TRBD1. V shed 4 bases and J 0 bases; nucleotides not matched to a gene: 2. Germline V gives CDR1 SQVTM, CDR2 ANQGSEA. CDR3 length: 14 amino acids.

In this sample, this clone turned up many times. The chain uses TRBV28 and TRBJ1-5; 7 positions agree with TRBD1. The CDR3 totals 16 residues. Germline CDR1 MDHEN, CDR2 SYDVKM. With V trimmed by 2 bases and J by 1 base, 5 bases remained unmatched. CDR3 sequence: CASSLRTGLSNQPQHF. In DNA, the CDR3 is TGTGCCAGCAGTTTACGGACAGGTTTGAGCAATCAGCCCCAGCATTTT.

This clone was found many times. The V call is TRBV7-2, the J call TRBJ2-3, with TRBD2 as a possible D gene (6 bases). The CDR3 totals 16 residues. CDR1 SGHTA and CDR2 FQGNSA come from the germline V gene. Trimming stripped 2 bases from V and 2 bases from J, with 14 bases between. The CDR3: CASSLRSGTNTDTQYF. The CDR3 bases are TGTGCCAGCAGCTTACGTAGCGGCACCAACACAGATACGCAGTATTTT.

In this sample, this clone turned up many times. The chain has TRBV9 and TRBJ2-7, with 8 nucleotides matching TRBD2. In germline, CDR1 is SGDLS, CDR2 YYNGEE. J gave up 1 base and V 3 bases, and 6 bases lay outside the gene matches. This CDR3 is built from 15 residues. The CDR3 loop is CASSAETSASYEQYF. The CDR3 DNA reads TGTGCCAGCAGCGCCGAGACTAGCGCGTCCTACGAGCAGTACTTC.

This clone turned up a few times. V usage is TRBV15 and J usage is TRBJ2-7, with 8 bases lining up with TRBD1. Germline V CDR1 and CDR2: LNHNV, YYDKDF (reference sequence). The junction had 5 bases not matched to a gene; V was cut back by 2 bases and J by 2 bases. The CDR3 has 15 amino acids. The CDR3 sequence: CATSRTGTGTYEQYF. CDR3 nucleotides: TGTGCCACCAGCAGAACCGGGACAGGAACCTACGAGCAGTACTTC.

This clone appeared many times. V and J are TRBV5-1 and TRBJ2-7; maybe TRBD1 (5 bases). Trimming removed 3 bases at V and 2 bases at J, with 12 bases between. Germline CDR1 SGHRS, CDR2 YFSETQ. This CDR3 is 14 amino acids long. CDR3 sequence reads: CASSSTQATYEQYF. As DNA, the CDR3 is TGCGCCAGCAGCTCGACACAGGCCACCTACGAGCAGTACTTC.

The table lists this clone with many counts. This chain joins TRBV4-2 and TRBJ2-1; D may be TRBD2 (5 bases). V lost 1 base and J 7 bases, leaving 8 bases between the germline ends. CDR1 is LGHNA and CDR2 is YNFKEQ in the germline V gene. The CDR3 contains 13 residues. The DNA of the CDR3 is TGTGCCAGCAGCCAAGCAAGCGGTAATGAGCAGTTCTTC. It is translated as CASSQASGNEQFF.

This clone was counted between two and nine times. The V gene is TRBV7-9, the J gene TRBJ2-7; 9 bases fit TRBD2. CDR3 length: 14 amino acids. Looked up from germline, CDR1 is SEHNR and CDR2 is FQNEAQ (reference sequence). V shed 4 bases, J shed 7 bases, and the junction held 8 bases outside the gene matches. The CDR3 region has the DNA TGTGCCAGCAGCTCCGGGGGGGCGGGAGGGGAGCAGTACTTC. This translates into CASSSGGAGGEQYF.

This clone has a count of ten or more. The chain employs TRBV4-3 and TRBJ2-5; D might be TRBD2 (6 bases). CDR1 and CDR2 from the germline V gene are LGHNA and YSLEER. The CDR3 totals 17 residues. V gave up 1 base and J gave up 1 base, with 16 bases separating them. The CDR3 sequence is CASSQGALGGIQETQYF. The CDR3 region has the DNA TGCGCCAGCAGCCAAGGAGCCTTGGGGGGTATCCAAGAGACCCAGTACTTC.

This clone was counted only a few times. The identical CDR3 is also encoded by other nucleotide sequences in the sample. The chain employs TRBV10-3 and TRBJ1-4; TRBD1 aligns across 10 bases. Germline lookup yields CDR1 ENHRY and CDR2 SYGVKD. There are 13 residues in the CDR3. The ends lost 6 bases at V and 11 bases at J; junction bases unmatched: 6. The CDR3 DNA reads as TGTGCCATCAGAGGACAGGGGGATGGGAAACTGTTTTTT. The encoded protein is CAIRGQGDGKLFF.

The sample holds many counts of this clone. The J gene is TRBJ2-7, the V gene TRBV7-9, with 11 nucleotides matching TRBD1. The CDR3 sequence is 15 residues long. Germline trimming cut 5 bases from V and 2 bases from J; bases unmatched to any gene: 5. Germline lookup yields CDR1 SEHNR and CDR2 FQNEAQ (reference sequence). This CDR3 is CASSRGQGVAYEQYF. In nucleotides, the CDR3 is TGTGCCAGCAGCCGGGGACAGGGGGTTGCCTACGAGCAGTACTTC.

In this sample, this clone turned up a few times. The CDR3 reads CASSVLGQGGETQYF. Written as DNA, the CDR3 is TGTGCCAGCAGTGTCCTGGGACAGGGTGGGGAGACCCAGTACTTC. V usage is TRBV28 and J usage is TRBJ2-5; 9 bases agree with TRBD1. CDR3 size: 15 residues. Trimming took 5 bases from V and 5 from J; bases not matched to a gene: 9. Looked up from germline, CDR1 is MDHEN and CDR2 is SYDVKM.

In this sample, this clone turned up many times. This rearrangement joins TRBV28 to TRBJ2-7; possible D gene TRBD2, 5 bases. Germline CDR1 reads MDHEN; CDR2 reads SYDVKM. CDR3 size: 13 residues. The V gene lost 6 bases and the J gene lost 3 bases, with 12 bases spanning the gap. The CDR3 sequence is CASRGIRGYEQYF. In DNA form, the CDR3 reads TGTGCCAGCAGGGGAATCCGGGGCTACGAGCAGTACTTC. Complete variable domain (other parts from reference TRBV28 and TRBJ2-7): DVKVTQSSRYLVKRTGEKVFLECVQDMDHENMFWYRQDPGLGLRLIYFSYDVKMKEKGDIPEGYSVSREKKERFSLILESASTNQTSMYLCASRGIRGYEQYFGPGTRLTVT.

By share, this clone ranks as medium-sized (0.01 to 0.1%). V usage is TRBV6-1 and J usage is TRBJ2-7, with a tentative D call TRBD2 (7 bases). This CDR3 has 20 amino acids. Germline V gene data show CDR1 as MNHNS and CDR2 as SASEGT. Trimming shortened V by 2 bases and J by 9 bases, and 35 bases separated the two germline ends. The CDR3 nucleotides read TGTGCCAGCAGTGAATTACAACCCGGTTTGGGAGCGGGACAAAGAGGAGGGCAGTACTTC. Protein product: CASSELQPGLGAGQRGGQYF.

This clone was seen ten or more times. The chain links TRBV6-1 to TRBJ1-6, with a possible D match to TRBD1 (6 bases). Germline assignment: CDR1 MNHNS and CDR2 SASEGT. The CDR3 consists of 17 residues. V was cut by 4 bases and J by 1 base, with 14 bases left in between. CDR3 sequence (DNA): TGTGCCAGCAGTGGGGGGCAGGGGCGATCCTATAATTCACCCCTCCACTTT. It encodes CASSGGQGRSYNSPLHF.

Ten or more counts support this clone. The CDR3, as DNA: TGTGCCAGCAGCCAGGGTGAATTTCAGCCCCAGCATTTT. Translation: CASSQGEFQPQHF. V usage is TRBV9 and J usage is TRBJ1-5, with D possibly matching TRBD1 (5 bases). CDR1 is SGDLS and CDR2 is YYNGEE in the germline V gene. The CDR3 length is 13 residues. V was pared by 4 bases and J by 6 bases, with 11 bases between.

This chain links TRBV10-3 with TRBJ1-4, with D possibly matching TRBD1 (5 bases). Germline V lookup: CDR1 ENHRY, CDR2 SYGVKD. V lost 4 bases, J lost 4 bases, and 7 bases lay in between. The CDR3 length is 13 residues. Here the CDR3 reads CAISVGLNEKLFF. As DNA, the CDR3 is TGTGCCATCAGTGTGGGACTTAATGAAAAACTGTTTTTT.

This clone came up many times. The chain recombines TRBV11-2 with TRBJ2-2; possible D gene TRBD1, 6 bases. The V and J ends lost 1 base and 7 bases respectively, with 13 bases between them. Per the germline V gene, CDR1 is SGHAT and CDR2 is FQNNGV. CDR3 size: 15 residues. CDR3 loop: CASSLGFRGDGELFF. In nucleotides, the CDR3 is TGTGCCAGCAGCTTAGGATTCAGGGGCGACGGGGAGCTGTTTTTT.

This clone is categorized as medium-sized. The rearrangement joins TRBV11-2 to TRBJ2-7; perhaps TRBD2 as D (6 bases). V lost 5 bases and J 4 bases, leaving 18 bases between the germline ends. Looked up from germline, CDR1 is SGHAT and CDR2 is FQNNGV. The CDR3 consists of 15 residues. The CDR3 region has the DNA TGTGCCAGCAGCCCCTTTATGGGGACTGATTACGAGCAGTACTTC. This translates into CASSPFMGTDYEQYF.

At least ten counts were recorded for this clone. The chain uses TRBV27 and TRBJ2-7; TRBD1 matches 8 bases. Germline V CDR1 and CDR2: MNHEY, SMNVEV (reference sequence). The CDR3 sequence is 14 residues long. V was pared by 4 bases and J by 4 bases, with 6 bases of the junction left unmatched. The CDR3 DNA reads as TGTGCCAGCAGTTCCGGACAGGGAGCGTACGAGCAGTACTTC. This translates into CASSSGQGAYEQYF.

This clone occurred many times. The chain combines TRBV27 with TRBJ2-5; 12 bases align to TRBD2. The V segment lost 5 bases and the J segment 4 bases; nucleotides outside the gene matches: 2. Germline assignment: CDR1 MNHEY and CDR2 SMNVEV (reference sequence). The CDR3 runs to 14 residues. Here the CDR3 reads CASSPGLAGETQYF. Here the CDR3 DNA reads TGTGCCAGCAGTCCGGGACTAGCGGGAGAGACCCAGTACTTC.

This clone is judged medium-sized. This chain joins TRBV14 and TRBJ1-4, with D tentatively TRBD1 (6 bases). Trimming shortened V by 4 bases and J by 0 bases, and 9 bases separated the two germline ends. Germline values: CDR1 SGHDN, CDR2 FVKESK. This CDR3 spans 15 amino acids. The CDR3 DNA sequence: TGTGCCAGCAGCCGGACAGATGCAACTAATGAAAAACTGTTTTTT. Its translation is CASSRTDATNEKLFF.

This clone was picked up many times. This rearrangement joins TRBV5-1 to TRBJ1-1, with a weak D call TRBD1 (5 bases). The CDR3 is 13 amino acids. The germline V gene encodes CDR1 SGHRS and CDR2 YFSETQ. Trimming cost V 1 base and J 8 bases, with 12 bases left between them. The CDR3 sequence is CASSLLGDVEAFF. CDR3 nucleotide sequence: TGCGCCAGCAGCTTGCTAGGGGATGTAGAAGCTTTCTTT. Full variable domain (remainder filled in from reference TRBV5-1 and TRBJ1-1): KAGVTQTPRYLIKTRGQQVTLSCSPISGHRSVSWYQQTPGQGLQFLFEYFSETQRNKGNFPGRFSGRQFSNSRSEMNVSTLELGDSALYLCASSLLGDVEAFFGQGTRLTVV.